This T cell receptor (beta chain) emerged from a study of T cell changes during pregnancy in multiple sclerosis. The table came from immunoSEQ multiplex PCR; TCRdb's copy has only in-frame clones and leaves some out. This table has tens of thousands of clones, 90% appearing once. Germline values: CDR1 SGDLS, CDR2 YYNGEE. V was cut by 0 bases and J by 5 bases, with 7 bases left in between. The CDR3 totals 13 residues. This TCR derives from a female donor in good health, enrolled as a control in a pregnancy study. This specimen was peripheral blood, taken in the first trimester of pregnancy. The chain recombines TRBV9 with TRBJ2-3; no reliable D call. DNA for the CDR3: TGTGCCAGCAGCGTAGCTACGGTAGATACGCAGTATTTT. Translation gives CASSVATVDTQYF.